One and the same sample provided the 18 T cell receptor beta chains below, sequenced in a study of blood T cell repertoires in COVID-19. Produced via immunoSEQ multiplex PCR; TCRdb's table is partial and in-frame only. The sample holds about 210,000 clones, approximately 86% seen once. Sequenced material: PBMCs or T cells enriched from blood (not recorded which). The receptors originated from a man aged 18 to 29 with acute COVID-19.

The chain uses TRBV20-1 and TRBJ2-3; possibly TRBD1 for D (5 bases). Germline CDR1 reads DFQATT; CDR2 reads SNEGSKA (reference sequence). The CDR3 sequence is 11 residues long. Trimming took 5 bases from V and 7 from J, leaving 10 bases between them. The CDR3 DNA sequence: TGCAGTGCTCACAGGAGTAATACGCAGTATTTT. Translation gives CSAHRSNTQYF.

Here the CDR3 DNA reads TGTGCCAGTAGTTCCCGGACAGGGGATGGCCTCTCTGGAAACACCATATATTTT. This gives the protein CASSSRTGDGLSGNTIYF. The chain has TRBV19 and TRBJ1-3; 9 bases line up with TRBD1. Germline CDR1 and CDR2: LNHDA and SQIVND (reference sequence). The V segment lost 5 bases and the J segment 0 bases; nucleotides outside the gene matches: 11. The CDR3 totals 18 residues.

This sequence joins TRBV28 and TRBJ2-2; D unclear. CDR3 length: 12 amino acids. Looked up from germline, CDR1 is MDHEN and CDR2 is SYDVKM. Trimming shortened V by 6 bases and J by 6 bases, and 8 bases separated the two germline ends. The CDR3: CASSPPAGELFF. The CDR3 region has the DNA TGTGCCAGCAGCCCTCCGGCCGGGGAGCTGTTTTTT.

The rearrangement joins TRBV19 to TRBJ1-1; 7 nucleotides match TRBD1. This CDR3 is built from 13 residues. Germline trimming cut 5 bases from V and 5 bases from J; bases unmatched to any gene: 5. The germline V gene has CDR1 LNHDA and CDR2 SQIVND (reference sequence). CDR3 in amino acids: CASSVDRDTEAFF. Here the CDR3 DNA reads TGTGCCAGTAGTGTTGACAGGGATACTGAAGCTTTCTTT.

DNA of the CDR3: TGCGCCAGCAGCTTGGAAGGGGGCACTGAAGCTTTCTTT. It specifies CASSLEGGTEAFF. The chain couples TRBV5-1 to TRBJ1-1, with D possibly TRBD1 on 6 matching bases. The CDR3 has 13 amino acids. Per germline, CDR1 SGHRS and CDR2 YFSETQ. The germline V and J ends were trimmed by 0 bases and 4 bases, with 7 bases remaining between them. Full variable domain (remainder filled in from reference TRBV5-1 and TRBJ1-1): KAGVTQTPRYLIKTRGQQVTLSCSPISGHRSVSWYQQTPGQGLQFLFEYFSETQRNKGNFPGRFSGRQFSNSRSEMNVSTLELGDSALYLCASSLEGGTEAFFGQGTRLTVV.

This chain joins TRBV7-2 and TRBJ2-4; 10 bases line up with TRBD2. This CDR3 is 17 amino acids long. Germline values: CDR1 SGHTA, CDR2 FQGNSA. J gave up 7 bases and V 5 bases, and 14 bases lay outside the gene matches. The CDR3 region has the DNA TGTGCCAGCAGCCCGGGGGGGGCTAGCGGGAGTAATAACATTCAGTACTTC. Its translation is CASSPGGASGSNNIQYF.

The chain recombines TRBV19 with TRBJ2-2; TRBD2 agrees at 9 bases. Germline CDR1 reads LNHDA; CDR2 reads SQIVND (reference sequence). CDR3 length: 17 amino acids. V shed 8 bases and J 5 bases; nucleotides not matched to a gene: 15. The CDR3 spells CASGAISGSPRTGELFF. The CDR3 nucleotides are TGTGCCAGTGGGGCTATTAGCGGGAGCCCTAGGACCGGGGAGCTGTTTTTT.

J is TRBJ1-4 and V is TRBV18, with no clear D. The CDR3 is 16 amino acids. V lost 3 bases and J 1 base, leaving 12 bases between the germline ends. Germline CDR1 and CDR2: KGHSH and LQKENI. CDR3 amino acids: CASSPEGFGTNEKLFF. In DNA, the CDR3 is TGTGCCAGCTCACCCGAGGGTTTCGGAACTAATGAAAAACTGTTTTTT.

The CDR3 DNA follows: TGTGCCAGCGCTCAAGGGCGGAGGCAAGAGACCCAGTACTTC. This gives the protein CASAQGRRQETQYF. The chain carries TRBV11-1 and TRBJ2-5; a possible D gene is TRBD2 (5 bases). The CDR3 length is 14 residues. The ends were cut back, 8 bases at V and 2 bases at J, with 15 bases in the middle. Germline V gives CDR1 SGHAT, CDR2 FQDESV (reference sequence).

This chain connects TRBV19 to TRBJ1-5; D gene uncertain. Germline V gene lookup returns CDR1 LNHDA and CDR2 SQIVND (reference sequence). The V gene lost 5 bases and the J gene lost 7 bases, with 15 bases spanning the gap. This CDR3 has 14 amino acids. Here the CDR3 DNA reads TGTGCCAGTAGTCCGCGGGTCCTCGGGCAGCCCCAGCATTTT. This gives the protein CASSPRVLGQPQHF.

The V gene is TRBV29-1, the J gene TRBJ1-1; TRBD1 is a possible D gene (5 bases). The germline V gene encodes CDR1 SQVTM and CDR2 ANQGSEA. The V end was cut by 6 bases, the J end by 6 bases, with 11 bases between. The CDR3 is made up of 11 amino acids. The CDR3 region has the DNA TGCAGCGTAGGTCGGGGGGCTGAAGCTTTCTTT. Protein product: CSVGRGAEAFF.

V gene TRBV7-2 combines with J gene TRBJ2-7; 8 bases match TRBD1. Germline V lookup: CDR1 SGHTA, CDR2 FQGNSA. This CDR3 comprises 16 residues. After removal of 5 bases from V and 2 bases from J, the junction contained 11 bases not matched to a gene. The CDR3 nucleotides are TGTGCCAGCAGCCCAGATTGGACAGGGAGTACCTACGAGCAGTACTTC. It is translated as CASSPDWTGSTYEQYF.

CDR3 coding DNA: TGTGCCAGCAGCTTTGGGACAGCTAGCACAGATACGCAGTATTTT. Translating gives CASSFGTASTDTQYF. This chain uses TRBV7-3 with TRBJ2-3; 7 bases align to TRBD1. CDR3 length: 15 amino acids. The V gene's germline CDR1 is SGHTA and CDR2 FQGTGA. The J segment lost 0 bases and the V segment lost 3 bases, leaving 3 bases of the junction unmatched.

This clone showed up just once. The CDR3 sequence is CASSLSSGRRNEQFF. DNA of the CDR3: TGTGCCAGCAGTTTATCTAGCGGGAGACGCAATGAGCAGTTCTTC. The chain carries TRBV28 and TRBJ2-1; 10 nucleotides align to TRBD2. The CDR3 covers 15 residues. The trim removed 1 base at V and 6 bases at J, leaving 3 bases unmatched. Germline V CDR1 and CDR2: MDHEN, SYDVKM.

The rearrangement links TRBV29-1 to TRBJ2-6, with D unclear. Germline V gene data show CDR1 as SQVTM and CDR2 as ANQGSEA. With 1 base removed from V and 0 bases from J, the gap between germline ends came to 10 bases. The CDR3 contains 16 residues. This CDR3 is CSVEGLSSSGANVLTF. The CDR3 DNA reads TGCAGCGTTGAAGGTCTCTCCAGCTCTGGGGCCAACGTCCTGACTTTC.

The sample holds one count of this clone. The chain is built from TRBV12-3 or TRBV12-4 and TRBJ2-5, with D uncertain. This CDR3 has 13 amino acids. With 3 bases removed from V and 5 bases from J, the gap between germline ends came to 10 bases. The CDR3 protein is CASSFLSEETQYF. In DNA, the CDR3 is TGTGCCAGCAGTTTTTTGAGCGAGGAGACCCAGTACTTC.

J is TRBJ2-7 and V is TRBV6-6; possible D gene TRBD1, 5 bases. This CDR3 has 14 residues. Trimming stripped 4 bases from V and 2 bases from J, with 12 bases between. CDR1 and CDR2 from the germline V gene are MNHNY and SVGAGI (reference sequence). CDR3 bases: TGTGCCAGCAGTTTAGACAGTAAGCCCTACGAGCAGTACTTC. This gives the protein CASSLDSKPYEQYF.

The gene calls are TRBV24-1 and TRBJ1-2; 7 positions match TRBD1. Germline V lookup: CDR1 KGHDR, CDR2 SFDVKD. The CDR3 totals 14 residues. The V segment lost 4 bases and the J segment 5 bases; nucleotides outside the gene matches: 6. CDR3 sequence reads: CATSDTGTDYGYTF. The CDR3 nucleotides are TGTGCCACCAGTGACACCGGGACAGATTATGGCTACACCTTC.